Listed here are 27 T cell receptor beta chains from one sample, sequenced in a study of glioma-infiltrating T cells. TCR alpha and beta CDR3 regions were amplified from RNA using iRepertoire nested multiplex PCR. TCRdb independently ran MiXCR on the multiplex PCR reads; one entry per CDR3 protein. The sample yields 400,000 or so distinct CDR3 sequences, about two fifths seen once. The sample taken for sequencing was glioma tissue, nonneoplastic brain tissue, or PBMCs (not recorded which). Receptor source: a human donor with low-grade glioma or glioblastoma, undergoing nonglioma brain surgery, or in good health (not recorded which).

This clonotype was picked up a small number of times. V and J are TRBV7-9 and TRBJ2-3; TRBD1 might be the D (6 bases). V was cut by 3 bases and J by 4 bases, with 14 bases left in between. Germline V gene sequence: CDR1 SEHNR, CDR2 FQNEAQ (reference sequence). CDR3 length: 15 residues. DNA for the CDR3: TGTGCCAGCAGCTTTCTGGGGGCCGAGGCAGATACGCAGTATTTT. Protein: CASSFLGAEADTQYF.

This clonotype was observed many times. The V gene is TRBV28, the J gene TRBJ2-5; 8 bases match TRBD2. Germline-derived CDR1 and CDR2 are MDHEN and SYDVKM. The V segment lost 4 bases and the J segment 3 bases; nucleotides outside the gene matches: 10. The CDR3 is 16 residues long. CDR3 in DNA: TGTGCCAGCAGTTCCGGGGTAGCGGGATTCGAAGAGACCCAGTACTTC. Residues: CASSSGVAGFEETQYF.

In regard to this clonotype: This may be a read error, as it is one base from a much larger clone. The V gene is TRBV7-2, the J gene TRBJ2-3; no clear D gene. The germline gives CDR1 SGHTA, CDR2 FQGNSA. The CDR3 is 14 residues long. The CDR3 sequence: CASSLGPLTDRQYF. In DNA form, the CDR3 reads TGTGCCAGCAGCTTAGGGCCCCTCACAGATAGGCAGTATTTT.

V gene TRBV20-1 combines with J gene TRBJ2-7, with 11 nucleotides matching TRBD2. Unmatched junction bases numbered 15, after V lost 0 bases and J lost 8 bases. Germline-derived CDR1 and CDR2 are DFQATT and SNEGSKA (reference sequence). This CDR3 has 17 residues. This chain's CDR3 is CSARDSHTSGSLHQQYF. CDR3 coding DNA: TGCAGTGCTAGAGATTCCCACACTAGCGGGAGTTTACACCAGCAGTACTTC.

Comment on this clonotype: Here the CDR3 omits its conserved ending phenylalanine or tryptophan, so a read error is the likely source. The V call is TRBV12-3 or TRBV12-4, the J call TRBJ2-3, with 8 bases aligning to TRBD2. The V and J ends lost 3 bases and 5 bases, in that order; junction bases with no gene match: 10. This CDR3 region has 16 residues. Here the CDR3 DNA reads TGTGCCAGCAGTTTCAGTCGAGCGGGAGAGATAGATACGCAGTATCTT. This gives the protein CASSFSRAGEIDTQYL.

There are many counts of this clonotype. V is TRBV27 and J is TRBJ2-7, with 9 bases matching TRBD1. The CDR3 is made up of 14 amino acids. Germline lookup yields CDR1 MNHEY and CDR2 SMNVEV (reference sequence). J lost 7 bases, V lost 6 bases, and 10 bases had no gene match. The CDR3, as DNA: TGTGCCAGCAGGCGCTGGGGACAGGGTGGAGAGCAGTACTTC. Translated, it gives CASRRWGQGGEQYF.

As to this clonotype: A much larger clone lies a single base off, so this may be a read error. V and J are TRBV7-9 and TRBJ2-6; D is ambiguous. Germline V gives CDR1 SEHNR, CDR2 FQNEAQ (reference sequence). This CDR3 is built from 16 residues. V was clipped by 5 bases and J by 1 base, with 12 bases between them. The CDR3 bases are TGTGCCAGCAGCAGCCATCAGAGATCTGGGGCCAACGTCCTGACTTTC. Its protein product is CASSSHQRSGANVLTF.

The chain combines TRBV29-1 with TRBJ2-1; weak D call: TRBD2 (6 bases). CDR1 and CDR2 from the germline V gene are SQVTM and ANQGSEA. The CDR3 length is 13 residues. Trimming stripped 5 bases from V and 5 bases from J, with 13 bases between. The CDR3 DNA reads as TGCAGCGTTACCCCGGGACTCAACAATGAGCAGTTCTTC. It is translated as CSVTPGLNNEQFF.

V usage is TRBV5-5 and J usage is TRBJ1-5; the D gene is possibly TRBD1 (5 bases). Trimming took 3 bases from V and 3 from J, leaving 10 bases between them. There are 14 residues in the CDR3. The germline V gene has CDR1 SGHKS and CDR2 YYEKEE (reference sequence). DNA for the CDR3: TGTGCCAGCAGCTCCGGACAAAACAATCAGCCCCAGCATTTT. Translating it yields CASSSGQNNQPQHF.

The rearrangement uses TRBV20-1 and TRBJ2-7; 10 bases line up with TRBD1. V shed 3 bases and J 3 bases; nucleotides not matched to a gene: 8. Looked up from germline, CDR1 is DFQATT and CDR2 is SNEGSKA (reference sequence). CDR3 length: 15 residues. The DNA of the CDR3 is TGCAGTGCTAGTGCCCCGACAGGGGGCAGCTACGAGCAGTACTTC. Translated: CSASAPTGGSYEQYF.

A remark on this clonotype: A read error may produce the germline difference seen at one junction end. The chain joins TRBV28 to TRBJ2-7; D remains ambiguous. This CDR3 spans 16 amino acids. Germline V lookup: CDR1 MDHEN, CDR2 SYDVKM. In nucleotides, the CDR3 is TGTGCCAGCAGTTACCTCCTAAGAGGAAGCTCCTACAAGCAGTACTTC. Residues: CASSYLLRGSSYKQYF.

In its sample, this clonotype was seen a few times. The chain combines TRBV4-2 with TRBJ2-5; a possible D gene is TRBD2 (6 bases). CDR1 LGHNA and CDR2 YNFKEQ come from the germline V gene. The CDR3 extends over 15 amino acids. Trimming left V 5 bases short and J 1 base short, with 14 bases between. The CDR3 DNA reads TGTGCCAGCAGCGCCCCTGGGGGAGGCCAAGAGACCCAGTACTTC. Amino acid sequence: CASSAPGGGQETQYF.

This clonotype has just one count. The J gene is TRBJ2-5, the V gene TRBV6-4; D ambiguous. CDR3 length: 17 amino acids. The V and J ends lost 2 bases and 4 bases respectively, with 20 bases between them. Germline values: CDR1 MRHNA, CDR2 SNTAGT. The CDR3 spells CASSDGLGNPLSETQYF. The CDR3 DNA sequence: TGTGCCAGCAGTGACGGCCTGGGGAACCCGCTGTCAGAGACCCAGTACTTC.

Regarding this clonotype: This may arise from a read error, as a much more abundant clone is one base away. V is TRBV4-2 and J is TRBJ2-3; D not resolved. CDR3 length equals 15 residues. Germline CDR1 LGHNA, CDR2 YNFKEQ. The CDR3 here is CSSSQDGPAVHTQYF. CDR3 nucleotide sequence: TGTTCCAGCAGCCAAGATGGCCCGGCGGTACATACGCAGTATTTT.

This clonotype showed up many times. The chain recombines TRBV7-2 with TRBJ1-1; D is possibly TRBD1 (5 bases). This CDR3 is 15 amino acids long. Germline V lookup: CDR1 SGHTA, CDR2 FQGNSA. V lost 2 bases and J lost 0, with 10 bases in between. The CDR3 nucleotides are TGTGCCAGCAGCTTACTGGGGCCCATGAACACTGAAGCTTTCTTT. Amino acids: CASSLLGPMNTEAFF.

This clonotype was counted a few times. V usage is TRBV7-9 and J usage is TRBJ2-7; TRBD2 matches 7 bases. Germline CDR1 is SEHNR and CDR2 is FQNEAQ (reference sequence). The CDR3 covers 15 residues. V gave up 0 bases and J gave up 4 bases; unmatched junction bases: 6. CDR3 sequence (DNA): TGTGCCAGCAGCTTAGCGGGACTACCCCCTTACGAGCAGTACTTC. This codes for CASSLAGLPPYEQYF.

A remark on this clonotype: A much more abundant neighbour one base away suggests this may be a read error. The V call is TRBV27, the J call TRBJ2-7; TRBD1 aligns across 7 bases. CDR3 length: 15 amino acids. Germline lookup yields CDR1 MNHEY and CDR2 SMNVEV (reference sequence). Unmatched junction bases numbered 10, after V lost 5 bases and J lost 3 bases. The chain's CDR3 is CASSKAGTEIYEQYF. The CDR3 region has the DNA TGTGCCAGCAGTAAAGCCGGGACAGAGATCTACGAGCAGTACTTC.

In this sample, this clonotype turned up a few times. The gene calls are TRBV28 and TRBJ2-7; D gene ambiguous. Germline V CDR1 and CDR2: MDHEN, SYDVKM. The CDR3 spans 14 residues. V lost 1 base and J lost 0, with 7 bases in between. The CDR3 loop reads CASSLFSGSYEQYF. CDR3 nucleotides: TGTGCCAGCAGTTTATTTTCTGGCTCCTACGAGCAGTACTTC.

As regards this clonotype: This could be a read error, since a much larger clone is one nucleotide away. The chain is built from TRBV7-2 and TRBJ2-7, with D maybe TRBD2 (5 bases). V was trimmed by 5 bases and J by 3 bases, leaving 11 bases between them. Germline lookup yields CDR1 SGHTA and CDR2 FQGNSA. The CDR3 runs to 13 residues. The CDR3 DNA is TGTGCCAGCAGCCCAAATGGAGGCTACGAGCAGTACTTC. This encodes CASSPNGGYEQYF.

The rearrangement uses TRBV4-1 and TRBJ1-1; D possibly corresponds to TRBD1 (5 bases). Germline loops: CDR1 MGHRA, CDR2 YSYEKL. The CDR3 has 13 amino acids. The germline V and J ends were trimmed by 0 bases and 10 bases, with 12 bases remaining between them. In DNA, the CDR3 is TGCGCCAGCAGCCAAGACAGGGCCATGAGAGCTTTCTTT. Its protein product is CASSQDRAMRAFF.

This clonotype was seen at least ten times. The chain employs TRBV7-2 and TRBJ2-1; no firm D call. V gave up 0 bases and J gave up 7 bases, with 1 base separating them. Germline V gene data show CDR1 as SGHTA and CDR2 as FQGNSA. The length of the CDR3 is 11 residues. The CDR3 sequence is CASSLANEQFF. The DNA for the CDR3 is TGTGCCAGCAGCTTAGCAAATGAGCAGTTCTTC.

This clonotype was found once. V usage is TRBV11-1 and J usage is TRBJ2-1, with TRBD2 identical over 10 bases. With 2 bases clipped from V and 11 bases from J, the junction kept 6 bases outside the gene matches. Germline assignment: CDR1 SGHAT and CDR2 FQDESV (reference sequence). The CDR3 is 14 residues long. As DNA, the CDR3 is TGTGCCAGCAGCTTACTAGCGGGAGATAATAAGCAGTTCTTC. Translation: CASSLLAGDNKQFF.

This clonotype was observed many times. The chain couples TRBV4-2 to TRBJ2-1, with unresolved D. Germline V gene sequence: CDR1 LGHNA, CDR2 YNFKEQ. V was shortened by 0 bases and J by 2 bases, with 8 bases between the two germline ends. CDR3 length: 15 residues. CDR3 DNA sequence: TGTGCCAGCAGCCAAGATCGTGGGGCCTACAATGAGCAGTTCTTC. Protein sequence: CASSQDRGAYNEQFF.

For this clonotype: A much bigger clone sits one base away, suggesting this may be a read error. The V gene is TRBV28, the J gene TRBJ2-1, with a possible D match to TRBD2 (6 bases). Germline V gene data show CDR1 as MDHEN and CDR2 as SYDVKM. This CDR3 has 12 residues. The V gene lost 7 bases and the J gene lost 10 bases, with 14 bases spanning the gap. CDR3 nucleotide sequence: TGTGCCAGCAAAAAGCTAGCGTACGAGCAGTTCTTC. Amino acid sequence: CASKKLAYEQFF.

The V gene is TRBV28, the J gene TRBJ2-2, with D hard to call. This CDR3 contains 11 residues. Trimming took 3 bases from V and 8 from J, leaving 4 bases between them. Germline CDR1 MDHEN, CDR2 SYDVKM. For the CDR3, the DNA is TGTGCCAGCAGTTTTTTAGGGGAGCTGTTTTTT. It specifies CASSFLGELFF.

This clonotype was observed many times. The CDR3 is CASSYNHPADTQYF. CDR3 DNA: TGTGCCAGCAGTTATAACCATCCCGCAGATACGCAGTATTTT. The chain combines TRBV6-1 with TRBJ2-3, with D unresolved. Per the germline V gene, CDR1 is MNHNS and CDR2 is SASEGT. The V and J ends lost 5 bases and 4 bases respectively, with 13 bases between them. The CDR3 is 14 amino acids.

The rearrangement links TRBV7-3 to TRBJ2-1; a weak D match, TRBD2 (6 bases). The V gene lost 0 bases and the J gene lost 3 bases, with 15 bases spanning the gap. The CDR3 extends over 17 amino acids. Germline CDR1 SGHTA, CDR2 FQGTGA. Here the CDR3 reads CASSLTGWREFYNEQFF. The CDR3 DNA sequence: TGTGCCAGCAGCTTAACTGGGTGGCGGGAATTCTACAATGAGCAGTTCTTC.